This record looks at one TCR beta chain sequence and its context. The sample holds one count of this clone. The antigen it recognizes is unknown. No clone much larger than this one lies a single base away; base qualities are absent. These data originate in a study of blood T cell repertoires in COVID-19 (dated by TCRdb to the early 2020s). A note on the overall study: Samples from collaborators originated in the United States, Italy and Spain and spanned both the acute and convalescent phases of COVID-19. The repertoires were released in a freely available public database meant as a resource for research on the immune response to SARS-CoV-2. Subjects who had been exposed to COVID-19, were actively infected with it, or had recovered from it provided the deeply sampled blood TCRbeta repertoires that made up the dataset. Sample metadata almost always included a de-identified subject ID, COVID-19 status, age in years and sex. Samples were obtained from the ongoing ImmuneRACE study (first 160 participants) and from 1,000 to 1,500 subjects provided by 6 global collaborators. Where available, HLA class I and class II types were obtained from metadata supplied by the sample provider rather than from assay-based typing. The material from the prospective study consisted of cDNA or gDNA derived from T cells, B-cell-depleted T cells, or PBMCs.

The germline V gene sets CDR1 to MDHEN and CDR2 to SYDVKM. Trimming takes 6 bases from V and 6 bases from J, and the germline ends sit 15 bases apart. The CDR3 measures 14 amino acids from cysteine to phenylalanine. The read is trimmed to its CDR3 DNA, 42 bases read in frame from base 1. Results the study describes overall, beyond this receptor: Clinical and demographic metadata were provided uncurated, with the amount varying by source and participant.

TCRbeta CDR3 regions were amplified from genomic DNA using the immunoSEQ Assay, a bias-controlled multiplex PCR. For the original study's pipeline: The number of nucleated cells in each sample was estimated by amplification of reference gene primers within the assay. To quantify the absolute abundance of each unique TCRbeta CDR3 rearrangement, sequence reads were collapsed and filtered. Productive Simpson clonality was computed per sample as the square root of Simpson's diversity index over productive rearrangements. TCRdb's version of the immuneACCESS table is confined to in-frame rearrangements and falls short of the full clone set. An unresolved V gene accounts for under half of the shortfall where checked; the remainder is of unknown origin. The V and J calls and the clone size are those of that table, but D and trimming were determined from the DNA. The sample yields roughly 300,000 clones; approximately 89% were counted once. The ten largest clones capture about 8% of the sample.

Another Seattle source contributed samples from volunteer blood donors who had recovered from COVID-19. The collaborating institutions used their own protocols to collect whole blood in K2EDTA tubes. Collaborator samples were shipped for TCRbeta analysis as frozen whole blood, isolated PBMCs, or DNA extracted from either sample type. The sample taken for sequencing was peripheral blood. The sequence derives from a woman aged 45 to 65 who had recovered from COVID-19. In this chain, TRBV28 is recombined with TRBJ1-5, with the D segment identity uncertain. The sequenced DNA is TGTGCCAGCAGGAACGCCCTAAGTGGTCAGCCCCAGCATTTT. Its product reads: CASRNALSGQPQHF.